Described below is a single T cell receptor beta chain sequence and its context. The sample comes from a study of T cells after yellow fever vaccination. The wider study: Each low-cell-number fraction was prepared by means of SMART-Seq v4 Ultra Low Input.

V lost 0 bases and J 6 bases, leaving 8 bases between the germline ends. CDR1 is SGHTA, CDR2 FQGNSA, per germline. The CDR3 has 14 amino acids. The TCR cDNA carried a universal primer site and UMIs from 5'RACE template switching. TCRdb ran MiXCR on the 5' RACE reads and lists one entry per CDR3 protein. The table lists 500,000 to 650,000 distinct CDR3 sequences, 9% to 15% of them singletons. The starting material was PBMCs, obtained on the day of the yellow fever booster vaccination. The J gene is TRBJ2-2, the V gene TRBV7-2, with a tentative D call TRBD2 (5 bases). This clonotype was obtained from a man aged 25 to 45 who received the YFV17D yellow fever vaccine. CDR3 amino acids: CASSLARASGELFF. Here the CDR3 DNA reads TGTGCCAGCAGCTTAGCGCGGGCATCCGGGGAGCTGTTTTTT.